These T cell receptor delta chains were read from a single sample in a study of gammadelta T cells in human blood. TCRdb re-processed the RT-PCR reads using CATT. The data hold several hundred delta-chain clones, with about 32% observed a single time. Sequencing was done on a sample of Vgamma9Vdelta2 gamma-delta T cells from infant blood. The receptors originated from a human donor. CDR3s include the opening cysteine and the closing phenylalanine or tryptophan.

>TRDV2|TRDJ3|17
CACDSTGSSWDTRQMFF
>TRDV2|TRDJ1|15
CACDTVGGYTDKLIF
>TRDV2|TRDJ3|16
CACDTWGTWDTRQMFF
>TRDV2|TRDJ3|20
CACDTVGMERDSWDTRQMFF
>TRDV2|TRDJ3|20
CACDTVLGDTGSWDTRQMFF
>TRDV2|TRDJ3|17
CACDVLGDTWDTRQMFF
>TRDV2|TRDJ2|16
CACDKLGDTLTAQLFF
>TRDV2|TRDJ1|13
CACDLLGGDKLIF
>TRDV2|TRDJ3|18
CACDYGGSSSWDTRQMFF
>TRDV2|TRDJ3|17
CACDTAGPTWDTRQMFF
>TRDV2|TRDJ1|14
CACDVLGDTSKLIF
>TRDV2|TRDJ2|16
CACDTLLGDTTAQLFF
>TRDV2|TRDJ3|17
CACDTAGGYWDTRQMFF
>TRDV2|TRDJ3|19
CACDAVGGYSSWDTRQMFF
>TRDV2|TRDJ1|16
CACDSLMGDSTDKLIF
>TRDV2|TRDJ3|18
CACDRVLGDSWDTRQMFF
>TRDV2|TRDJ3|18
CACDTYWGSSWDTRQMFF
>TRDV2|TRDJ3|20
CACDTVTGGLRSWDTRQMFF
>TRDV2|TRDJ3|19
CACDTVGDTLSWDTRQMFF
>TRDV2|TRDJ2|14
CACDNWGMTAQLFF
>TRDV2|TRDJ3|20
CACDTVLGDPSSWDTRQMFF
>TRDV2|TRDJ2|16
CACDILGDTLTAQLFF
>TRDV2|TRDJ2|15
CACDTVGPLTAQLFF
>TRDV2|TRDJ1|16
CACDVLGDSDTDKLIF
>TRDV2|TRDJ2|15
CACDTLGDLTAQLFF
>TRDV2|TRDJ2|19
CACDAIKIRGIRETAQLFF
>TRDV2|TRDJ2|18
CACDTLTGGYSLTAQLFF
>TRDV2|TRDJ2|15
CACDTWGIIEAQLFF
>TRDV2|TRDJ3|18
CACDSVLGGSWDTRQMFF
>TRDV2|TRDJ2|15
CACDSLGDKAAQLFF
>TRDV2|TRDJ2|14
CACDSLGDTAQLFF
>TRDV2|TRDJ3|18
CACDPVGILGWDTRQMFF
>TRDV2|TRDJ2|17
CACDTVWGIRETAQLFF
>TRDV2|TRDJ3|18
CACDTVTGGSWDTRQMFF
>TRDV2|TRDJ1|16
CACDTGVDVDTDKLIF
>TRDV2|TRDJ3|17
CACDTVGDSWDTRQMFF
>TRDV2|TRDJ3|14
CACDILGDTRQMFF
>TRDV2|TRDJ3|19
CACDVLGDTRSWDTRQMFF
>TRDV2|TRDJ3|18
CACDTVGDTPWDTRQMFF
>TRDV2|TRDJ1|18
CACDNVGDTRSYTDKLIF